The text below deals with one T cell receptor (beta chain). The data were produced by immunoSEQ multiplex PCR, yet TCRdb's version contains in-frame clones alone and is incomplete. Of some 58,000 clones listed, roughly 89% are singletons. The time point here: cycle 4 day 1 (C4D1), after more than 5 weeks of nivolumab. Every patient had relapsed following autologous stem cell transplantation, and cohorts differed in brentuximab vedotin exposure. The data derive from a study of PD-1 blockade in classical Hodgkin lymphoma. This CDR3 has 17 amino acids. Germline values: CDR1 PRHDT, CDR2 FYEKMQ (reference sequence). With V trimmed by 5 bases and J by 1 base, 12 bases remained unmatched.

V gene TRBV13 combines with J gene TRBJ2-3; 7 bases agree with TRBD1. This receptor was taken from a human donor with classical Hodgkin lymphoma. This specimen was peripheral blood mononuclear cells (PBMCs), taken before the fourth cycle of nivolumab. This CDR3 reads CASSRRTGNTGTDTQYF. The CDR3 DNA sequence: TGTGCCAGCAGCCGCCGGACAGGCAATACGGGCACAGATACGCAGTATTTT. Together with reference TRBV13 and TRBJ2-3, the CDR3 gives the full variable domain: AAGVIQSPRHLIKEKRETATLKCYPIPRHDTVYWYQQGPGQDPQFLISFYEKMQSDKGSIPDRFSAQQFSDYHSELNMSSLELGDSALYFCASSRRTGNTGTDTQYFGPGTRLTVL.